This section outlines one TCR beta chain sequence together with its context. This sample was taken from a study of blood T cell repertoires in COVID-19. Study overall: Both acute and convalescent COVID-19 samples were obtained from the United States, Italy and Spain. Sample material is recorded as cDNA or gDNA derived from T cells, B-cell-depleted T cells, or PBMCs.

Recruited during active infection, patients (from Seattle) were subsequently followed longitudinally. Study processing details: The assay estimated nucleated cells by amplifying reference gene primers. TCRdb keeps only in-frame clones here, not all; method: immunoSEQ multiplex PCR. The D gene and trimming were derived from the DNA, and the V and J assignments and clone size from that table. This table holds roughly 410,000 clones, more than 75% found once. CDR3 size: 13 residues. V was trimmed by 2 bases and J by 3 bases, leaving 6 bases between them. The rearrangement joins TRBV12-3 or TRBV12-4 to TRBJ2-3; weak D call: TRBD1 (6 bases). Sequencing was performed on peripheral blood. The origin of this receptor is a woman aged 55-69 years with COVID-19, enrolled during active disease. The CDR3, as DNA: TGTGCCAGCAGTTTACAGGGGACAGATACGCAGTATTTT. It codes for CASSLQGTDTQYF.